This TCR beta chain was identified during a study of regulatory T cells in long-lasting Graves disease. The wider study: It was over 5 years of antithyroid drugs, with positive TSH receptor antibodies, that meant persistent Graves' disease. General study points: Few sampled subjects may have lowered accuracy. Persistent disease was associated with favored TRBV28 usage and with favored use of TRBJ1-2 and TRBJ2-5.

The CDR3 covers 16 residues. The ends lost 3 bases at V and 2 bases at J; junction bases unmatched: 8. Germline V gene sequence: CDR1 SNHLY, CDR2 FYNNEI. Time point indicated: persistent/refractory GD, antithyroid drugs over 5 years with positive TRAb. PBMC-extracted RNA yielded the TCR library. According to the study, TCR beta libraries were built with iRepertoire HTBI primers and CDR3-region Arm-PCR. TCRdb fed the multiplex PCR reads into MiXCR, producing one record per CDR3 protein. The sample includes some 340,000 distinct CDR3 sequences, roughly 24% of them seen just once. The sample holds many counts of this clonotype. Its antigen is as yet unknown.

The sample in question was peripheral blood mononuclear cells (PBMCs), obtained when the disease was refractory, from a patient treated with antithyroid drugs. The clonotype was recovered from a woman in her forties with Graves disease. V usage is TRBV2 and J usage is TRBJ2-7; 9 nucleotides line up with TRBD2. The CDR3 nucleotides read TGTGCCAGCAGTGACGTAGGGCTAGCGGGGACCTACGAGCAGTACTTC. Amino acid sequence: CASSDVGLAGTYEQYF.